This is a list of T cell receptor beta chains from one sample in a study of blood T cell repertoires in COVID-19. The assay was immunoSEQ multiplex PCR, and TCRdb's table has in-frame clones only and misses some. The sample yields about 130,000 clones, approximately 84% seen once. Sequenced sample: peripheral blood. The receptor source for this set is a man in his 70s with acute or convalescent COVID-19. The CDR3 runs from the conserved cysteine through the conserved F or W. The D gene is left open where the match is weak. Clone size appears in some rows only: once, few, many, or a class for an expanded clone.

V	J	D	size	length	CDR3	DNA
TRBV19	TRBJ1-1	-	-	16	CASQDSNRVLNTEAFF	TGTGCCAGCCAAGACTCGAACCGGGTCCTGAACACTGAAGCTTTCTTT
TRBV28	TRBJ1-3	TRBD1	-	16	CASSKSSGTVGNTIYF	TGTGCCAGCAGTAAATCTTCCGGGACAGTTGGAAACACCATATATTTT
TRBV10-2	TRBJ2-2	TRBD2	-	15	CASNSERGNTGELFF	TGCGCCAGCAATTCGGAGCGGGGGAACACCGGGGAGCTGTTTTTT
TRBV7-8	TRBJ2-1	TRBD2	-	16	CASSPRTSPYYNEQFF	TGTGCCAGCAGCCCTAGGACTAGCCCATATTACAATGAGCAGTTCTTC
TRBV5-1	TRBJ1-6	-	-	13	CASSFTENSPLHF	TGCGCCAGCAGCTTCACAGAAAATTCACCCCTCCACTTT
TRBV24-1	TRBJ1-4	-	-	16	CATSGRQSLTNEKLFF	TGTGCCACCAGTGGGAGACAGAGCTTAACTAATGAAAAACTGTTTTTT
TRBV29-1	TRBJ1-2	-	many	12	CSVQGGDYGYTF	TGCAGCGTTCAGGGTGGGGACTATGGCTACACCTTC
TRBV5-6	TRBJ2-7	TRBD1	-	15	CASSLDRVRAYEQYF	TGTGCCAGCAGCCTAGACAGGGTGAGGGCCTACGAGCAGTACTTC
TRBV5-4	TRBJ1-6	-	few	16	CASSTGSDVTNSPLHF	TGTGCCAGCAGCACGGGATCCGACGTAACTAATTCACCCCTCCACTTT
TRBV4-1	TRBJ1-1	-	-	16	CASSQEPGIMNTEAFF	TGCGCCAGCAGCCAAGAGCCAGGGATCATGAACACTGAAGCTTTCTTT
TRBV5-1	TRBJ1-1	-	-	14	CASWAGASNTEAFF	TGCGCCAGCTGGGCAGGGGCCTCGAACACTGAAGCTTTCTTT
TRBV15	TRBJ1-2	-	few	13	CATSPGLEWGYTF	TGTGCCACCAGCCCCGGACTCGAATGGGGCTACACCTTC
TRBV19	TRBJ2-7	-	-	11	CASSTGPEQYF	TGTGCCAGTTCTACAGGTCCCGAGCAGTACTTC
TRBV2	TRBJ1-6	-	-	13	CATHPQSASPLHF	TGTGCCACCCACCCGCAATCCGCGTCACCCCTCCACTTT
TRBV6-5	TRBJ1-1	-	-	12	CASRDSLTEAFF	TGTGCCAGCAGAGACAGTCTCACTGAAGCTTTCTTT
TRBV6-5	TRBJ1-2	TRBD1	-	15	CASRRTGTGTDGYTF	TGTGCCAGCAGGAGAACCGGGACAGGGACCGATGGCTACACCTTC
TRBV28	TRBJ1-6	-	-	15	CASSPGWGEESPLHF	TGTGCCAGCAGTCCGGGTTGGGGGGAAGAGTCACCCCTCCACTTT
TRBV10-3	TRBJ1-6	TRBD1	-	16	CAISESQGARGSPLHF	TGTGCCATCAGTGAGTCTCAGGGGGCACGGGGTTCACCCCTCCACTTT
TRBV3-1/TRBV3-2	TRBJ2-1	TRBD2	-	15	CASSQGTSGGGTRFF	TGTGCCAGCAGCCAAGGGACTAGCGGGGGAGGGACGCGGTTCTTC
TRBV19	TRBJ2-4	TRBD2	once	17	CASTLAGAAFGKNIQYF	TGTGCCAGTACTCTAGCGGGGGCCGCTTTCGGCAAAAACATTCAGTACTTC
TRBV2	TRBJ1-2	-	once	14	CASSEAPGRGGYTF	TGTGCCAGCAGTGAAGCGCCGGGTCGTGGTGGCTACACCTTC
TRBV10-3	TRBJ2-1	-	-	15	CAIQRQASSYNEQFF	TGTGCCATTCAACGACAGGCCAGCTCCTACAATGAGCAGTTCTTC
TRBV18	TRBJ1-1	TRBD1	-	14	CASSPPQGGTEAFF	TGTGCCAGCTCACCGCCTCAGGGGGGCACTGAAGCTTTCTTT
TRBV3-1/TRBV3-2	TRBJ2-2	-	-	15	CASSQDHSRTGELFF	TGTGCCAGCAGCCAAGACCATTCGCGGACCGGGGAGCTGTTTTTT
TRBV6-5	TRBJ1-2	-	few	13	CASSRDSTYGYTF	TGTGCCAGCAGCCGAGACAGTACCTATGGCTACACCTTC
TRBV13	TRBJ2-2	-	-	13	CASSFLYTGELFF	TGTGCCAGCAGCTTTCTCTACACCGGGGAGCTGTTTTTT
TRBV2	TRBJ1-6	TRBD1	-	13	CASSLDRTSPLHF	TGTGCCAGCAGTTTGGACAGGACATCACCCCTCCACTTT
TRBV5-4	TRBJ1-2	TRBD1	-	16	CASSTPGTGFLEGYTF	TGTGCCAGCAGCACCCCCGGGACAGGGTTTTTGGAGGGCTACACCTTC
TRBV7-9	TRBJ2-4	-	few	12	CASSFDSGIQYF	TGTGCCAGCAGCTTCGATTCGGGCATTCAGTACTTC
TRBV18	TRBJ2-5	-	-	14	CASSTVPYQETQYF	TGTGCCAGCTCAACGGTCCCGTACCAAGAGACCCAGTACTTC
TRBV2	TRBJ1-4	TRBD1	-	15	CASSELGQANEKLFF	TGTGCCAGCAGTGAACTGGGACAGGCTAATGAAAAACTGTTTTTT
TRBV5-1	TRBJ2-1	TRBD2	few	16	CASSGERGGQDNEQFF	TGCGCCAGCAGCGGTGAGCGGGGGGGCCAGGACAATGAGCAGTTCTTC
TRBV27	TRBJ2-7	-	-	14	CASRGLAPHYEQYF	TGTGCCAGCAGGGGGCTAGCGCCGCACTACGAGCAGTACTTC
TRBV19	TRBJ2-2	-	-	17	CASSNPSTAERTGELFF	TGTGCCAGTAGTAACCCCTCGACAGCTGAACGTACCGGGGAGCTGTTTTTT
TRBV6-7	TRBJ2-7	-	-	14	CASSRGSHSYEQYF	TGTGCCAGCAGTCGGGGGTCCCACTCCTACGAGCAGTACTTC
TRBV7-9	TRBJ1-6	-	-	18	CASSLPGQTSSYNSPLHF	TGTGCCAGCAGCTTACCAGGGCAGACGAGCTCCTATAATTCACCCCTCCACTTT
TRBV28	TRBJ1-6	TRBD1	-	15	CASSSDRGEASPLHF	TGTGCCAGCAGTTCGGACAGGGGAGAAGCTTCACCCCTCCACTTT
TRBV6-5	TRBJ1-6	-	-	15	CATQRRGGYNSPLHF	TGTGCCACACAACGAAGGGGGGGCTATAATTCACCCCTCCACTTT
TRBV27	TRBJ1-6	-	-	15	CASSPTFRLDSPLHF	TGTGCCAGCAGCCCGACCTTCAGGTTGGATTCACCCCTCCACTTT
TRBV25-1	TRBJ2-1	TRBD1	-	15	CASRPQGVPYNEQFF	TGTGCCAGCAGGCCCCAGGGGGTCCCTTACAATGAGCAGTTCTTC
TRBV6-5	TRBJ1-3	TRBD1	-	16	CASSYTRTGAGNTIYF	TGTGCCAGCAGTTACACCCGGACAGGGGCTGGAAACACCATATATTTT
TRBV4-1	TRBJ1-1	-	-	15	CASSQEAGRNTEAFF	TGCGCCAGCAGCCAAGAAGCAGGGCGGAACACTGAAGCTTTCTTT
TRBV7-6	TRBJ2-5	-	-	13	CASSLQEQETQYF	TGTGCCAGCAGCTTACAGGAACAAGAGACCCAGTACTTC
TRBV19	TRBJ1-2	TRBD1	-	17	CASSRTGLRGFSYGYTF	TGTGCCAGTAGTCGGACAGGCTTGAGAGGGTTCTCCTATGGCTACACCTTC
TRBV30	TRBJ1-5	TRBD1	-	14	CAWTGQASNQPQHF	TGTGCCTGGACCGGACAGGCGAGCAATCAGCCCCAGCATTTT
TRBV24-1	TRBJ1-1	-	few	12	CATSGRATEAFF	TGTGCCACCAGTGGCAGGGCTACTGAAGCTTTCTTT
TRBV4-1	TRBJ1-4	-	-	13	CASSQDLAGKLFF	TGCGCCAGCAGCCAAGATCTCGCAGGGAAACTGTTTTTT
TRBV7-2	TRBJ1-4	-	-	16	CASSLGLVGGGEKLFF	TGTGCCAGCAGCTTAGGATTGGTGGGGGGGGGTGAAAAACTGTTTTTT